This T cell receptor beta chain emerged from a study of shared clonotypes between healthy human individuals. The overall study: There were three CD4 naive, three CD4 memory, two CD8 naive and one CD8 memory plates per donor. Study-wide points: It was only blood that was sampled, and tissue repertoires likely differ.

About this clone: The antigen remains unidentified.

TCRdb's table, derived via immunoSEQ multiplex PCR, lists solely in-frame clones and lacks some. The table includes about 1.1 million clones, roughly 74% detected once. This CDR3 is 15 amino acids long. V shed 6 bases, J shed 5 bases, and the junction held 12 bases outside the gene matches. CDR1 is SQVTM and CDR2 is ANQGSEA in the germline V gene. J is TRBJ2-5 and V is TRBV29-1; 10 bases line up with TRBD2. This TCR was sampled from a man aged 18-30 years in good health. Some clones in this sample may be carry-over from other donors' samples. Sequencing input: memory CD4+ T cells from PBMCs. The subset was: CD45RA-negative fraction. The CDR3 DNA sequence: TGCAGCGTGACCTTAGCGGGAGGACGTGGGGAGACCCAGTACTTC. It translates to CSVTLAGGRGETQYF.